In this sample, the clone carrying this T cell receptor (beta chain) is medium-sized (0.01 to 0.1%). No antigen is known for it. The CDR3 consists of 14 residues. V lost 6 bases and J 6 bases, leaving 17 bases between the germline ends. Germline lookup yields CDR1 MNHEY and CDR2 SVGAGI. These data belong to a study of OX40 agonist ivuxolimab in advanced cancers. Notes on the study in general: The average count of expanded clones was higher among CD8+ T cells than among CD4+.

Data came from immunoSEQ multiplex PCR; TCRdb stores just in-frame clones and leaves some out. The data show about 7,900 clones, roughly 90% seen once. Sequences were derived from CD4+ or CD8+ T cells sorted from blood, sampled in a trial of the OX40 agonist ivuxolimab. The chain carries TRBV6-5 and TRBJ1-1; possibly TRBD1 for D (6 bases). This TCR was recovered from an adult with an advanced solid tumor such as melanoma, head and neck, liver or kidney cancer. DNA for the CDR3: TGTGCCAGCAGCCGCAGGGGTCAAAACCCTGAAGCTTTCTTT. Its translation is CASSRRGQNPEAFF.